The 25 T cell receptor beta chains below were found in one sample sequenced in a study of T cells expressing NK-cell markers. TCRdb re-called the 5' RACE reads; one entry per CDR3 protein, DNA not given. This table lists about 410,000 distinct CDR3 sequences. What was sequenced was blood T cells: a sorted CD56 or NKG2C T cell subset, CD4+ or CD8+ T cells, or bulk PBMC T cells (not recorded which). Receptor source: a woman aged 50 to 65 in good health.

V gene TRBV4-1 combines with J gene TRBJ1-5; the TCRdb call, TRBD1, lacks DNA for checking. The CDR3 sequence is 15 residues long. The germline V gene encodes CDR1 MGHRA and CDR2 YSYEKL. CDR3 sequence reads: CASSQTGELSQPQHF.

The CDR3: CASRPSTNEKLFF. V and J are TRBV5-1 and TRBJ1-4. The germline CDR1 and CDR2 sequences are SGHRS and YFSETQ. There are 13 residues in the CDR3.

V and J are TRBV11-3 and TRBJ2-5; lacking DNA, the TRBD1 call made by TCRdb goes unchecked. The CDR3 sequence is 13 residues long. Per germline, CDR1 SGHNT and CDR2 YENEEA. The CDR3 loop is CASSSRGVETQYF.

V and J are TRBV29-1 and TRBJ2-1; TCRdb selects TRBD1, and the lack of DNA leaves this call unchecked. Per germline, CDR1 SQVTM and CDR2 ANQGSEA. The CDR3 has 13 residues. The CDR3 sequence: CSVEGPGGNEQFF.

The chain uses TRBV15 and TRBJ2-1; TCRdb reports TRBD1, a call that lacks DNA to check it against. Germline V gene data show CDR1 as LNHNV and CDR2 as YYDKDF (reference sequence). The CDR3 runs 17 residues. This CDR3 reads CATSRDKGAVRRNEQFF.

The V gene is TRBV15, the J gene TRBJ2-7; the D gene TCRdb calls, TRBD1, cannot be checked with no DNA. Germline assignment: CDR1 LNHNV and CDR2 YYDKDF (reference sequence). There are 16 residues in the CDR3. CDR3 amino acids: CATSRDRGLAAYEQYF.

This chain links TRBV6-6 with TRBJ1-6. Per germline, CDR1 MNHNY and CDR2 SVGAGI (reference sequence). This CDR3 is built from 13 residues. The CDR3: CASSLGSLSPLHF.

The genes are TRBV7-9 and TRBJ2-1; TCRdb selects TRBD1, and the lack of DNA leaves this call unchecked. CDR1 and CDR2 from the germline V gene are SEHNR and FQNEAQ (reference sequence). The CDR3 is made up of 12 amino acids. The chain's CDR3 is CASSSGQGLEFF.

This chain uses TRBV20-1 with TRBJ2-7. CDR1 is DFQATT and CDR2 is SNEGSKA in the germline V gene (reference sequence). This CDR3 region has 13 residues. CDR3: CSAVTDGSYEQYF.

This chain joins TRBV6-1 and TRBJ1-4. Germline lookup yields CDR1 MNHNS and CDR2 SASEGT. The CDR3 runs 17 residues. The CDR3 sequence: CASSEEGRRSTNEKLFF.

The chain is built from TRBV12-3 or TRBV12-4 and TRBJ2-1; TCRdb's D call, TRBD2, is unchecked because there is no DNA. The length of the CDR3 is 17 residues. CDR3 protein: CASSLLQRGLAGDEQFF.

V is TRBV5-5 and J is TRBJ1-2; the D call of TRBD1 rests on TCRdb alone, since no DNA is present to check it. CDR1 and CDR2 (germline): SGHKS, YYEKEE (reference sequence). CDR3 length equals 17 residues. CDR3 sequence: CASSLGPTGRINYGYTF. The variable domain in full, completed from reference TRBV5-5 and TRBJ1-2, reads DAGVTQSPTHLIKTRGQQVTLRCSPISGHKSVSWYQQVLGQGPQFIFQYYEKEERGRGNFPDRFSARQFPNYSSELNVNALLLGDSALYLCASSLGPTGRINYGYTFGSGTRLTVV.

The chain is built from TRBV19 and TRBJ2-5; TCRdb's D call of TRBD1 is untestable without DNA. The CDR3 runs to 16 residues. CDR1 is LNHDA, CDR2 SQIVND, per germline (reference sequence). The CDR3 loop is CASSLTAGAPQETQYF.

This rearrangement joins TRBV9 to TRBJ2-3. There are 13 residues in the CDR3. Germline CDR1 and CDR2: SGDLS and YYNGEE. The CDR3 spells CASSVARPDTQYF. Full variable domain (missing parts from reference TRBV9 and TRBJ2-3): DSGVTQTPKHLITATGQRVTLRCSPRSGDLSVYWYQQSLDQGLQFLIQYYNGEERAKGNILERFSAQQFPDLHSELNLSSLELGDSALYFCASSVARPDTQYFGPGTRLTVL.

The chain is built from TRBV4-1 and TRBJ2-7; the D call of TRBD1 rests on TCRdb alone, since no DNA is present to check it. CDR3 length equals 14 residues. Germline V CDR1 and CDR2: MGHRA, YSYEKL. The CDR3 protein is CASSQNNRGHEQYF.

The chain uses TRBV11-3 and TRBJ1-3; checking the TCRdb D call of TRBD1 is not possible without DNA. Germline lookup yields CDR1 SGHNT and CDR2 YENEEA. The CDR3 extends over 15 amino acids. The CDR3 is CASSVTGVGGNTIYF.

This chain joins TRBV12-3 or TRBV12-4 and TRBJ2-5. This CDR3 region has 13 residues. The CDR3 sequence: CASSFASGETQYF.

The chain joins TRBV9 to TRBJ2-5; the TRBD2 assignment by TCRdb is unverifiable without DNA. This CDR3 contains 15 residues. Germline values: CDR1 SGDLS, CDR2 YYNGEE. This chain's CDR3 is CASSPGTSGRETQYF.

The gene calls are TRBV7-8 and TRBJ2-1. This CDR3 has 16 amino acids. Germline V gene sequence: CDR1 SGHVS, CDR2 FQNEAQ. The CDR3 reads CASSLRLASSYNEQFF.

This chain connects TRBV24-1 to TRBJ2-1; TCRdb picks TRBD1, but there is no DNA to check that call. The CDR3 totals 14 residues. Germline assignment: CDR1 KGHDR and CDR2 SFDVKD. CDR3 in amino acids: CATEDRDRVYEQFF.

The genes are TRBV4-1 and TRBJ2-1. This CDR3 has 14 amino acids. The V gene's germline CDR1 is MGHRA and CDR2 YSYEKL. CDR3 protein: CASSQDPKPHEQFF.

This chain joins TRBV29-1 and TRBJ1-1. Germline assignment: CDR1 SQVTM and CDR2 ANQGSEA. This CDR3 has 11 residues. This CDR3 is CSVRFPREAFF.

V usage is TRBV11-2 and J usage is TRBJ1-6; TCRdb selects TRBD1, and the lack of DNA leaves this call unchecked. The CDR3 sequence is 13 residues long. Looked up from germline, CDR1 is SGHAT and CDR2 is FQNNGV. CDR3 loop: CASSQTTDRPLHF.

The chain joins TRBV12-5 to TRBJ2-4; TCRdb calls TRBD2, which cannot be checked without DNA. Germline CDR1 and CDR2: LGHNT and FRNRAP. This CDR3 spans 15 amino acids. CDR3 in amino acids: CASGQAGLAKNIQYF.

The rearrangement links TRBV6-5 to TRBJ2-1; absent DNA, TCRdb's TRBD2 call cannot be checked. The CDR3 is 16 amino acids. Germline V gene lookup returns CDR1 MNHEY and CDR2 SVGAGI. The CDR3 loop reads CASSSEGGRAYNEQFF.